A selection of T cell receptor beta chains follows, all from one sample in a study of technical replicates of blood from a few donors. Sequencing used immunoSEQ multiplex PCR; TCRdb keeps in-frame clones, though not all of them. The sample has around 70,000 clones, around 97% seen once; the top ten hold roughly 0.21%. The specimen was T cells isolated from PBMCs. The origin of the receptors is a human donor in good health. Both conserved end residues are part of each CDR3. Each record gives: J gene, V gene, CDR3 length, D gene, CDR3 protein. A D gene is named only where the DNA matches it firmly.

TRBJ1-1	TRBV27	15	TRBD1	CASSDIRGTEREAFF
TRBJ1-6	TRBV7-6	16	TRBD1	CASSLRGQGASSPLHF
TRBJ1-1	TRBV9	14	NA	CASSVALGGPEAFF
TRBJ2-7	TRBV29-1	12	TRBD2	CVVQAGAYEQYF
TRBJ1-5	TRBV29-1	13	NA	CSVEDPSGQPQHF
TRBJ1-1	TRBV5-1	13	TRBD1	CASSSTGGTEAFF
TRBJ2-7	TRBV5-1	15	NA	CASSQARGGDYEQYF
TRBJ1-2	TRBV19	11	NA	CASEAGYGYTF
TRBJ1-2	TRBV4-1	13	NA	CASSPGTRDGYTF
TRBJ1-1	TRBV6-5	15	NA	CASSPAAGRYTEAFF
TRBJ2-1	TRBV4-1	13	NA	CASSRSEYNEQFF
TRBJ2-2	TRBV28	16	NA	CASSFLGSLNTGELFF
TRBJ2-7	TRBV29-1	13	TRBD1	CSVEDPGGSEQYF
TRBJ1-4	TRBV7-7	15	NA	CASSPTGLLNEKLFF
TRBJ1-5	TRBV7-9	14	NA	CASSARNSNQPQHF
TRBJ1-5	TRBV30	13	NA	CAWSVGGGQPQHF
TRBJ2-3	TRBV9	14	NA	CASGRREGTDTQYF
TRBJ1-2	TRBV4-1	15	TRBD1	CASSQDMGQGVGYTF
TRBJ2-3	TRBV4-1	13	NA	CASGIYYTDTQYF
TRBJ1-2	TRBV23-1	10	NA	CASGRRGYTF
TRBJ2-1	TRBV29-1	12	NA	CSVELVSDEQFF
TRBJ2-7	TRBV28	20	TRBD2	CASSILPGTSGRTTPYEQYF
TRBJ2-1	TRBV28	16	NA	CASSLVSGSVHNEQFF
TRBJ1-5	TRBV7-6	13	NA	CATGQGSNQPQHF
TRBJ2-1	TRBV19	18	TRBD2	CASSSGGALRLAYNEQFF
TRBJ2-7	TRBV4-1	16	TRBD2	CASSQFSGSPSYEQYF
TRBJ2-7	TRBV11-2	13	NA	CASSRTPSYEQYF